The 26 T cell receptor beta chains given below trace back to one sample, sequenced in a study of T cell responses to AZD1222 COVID-19 vaccine. The protocol was immunoSEQ multiplex PCR, while the TCRdb copy is restricted to in-frame clones and leaves out a portion. This sample carries roughly 140,000 clones, roughly 92% of them seen once, and the ten largest clones take over 1.5%. The source was peripheral blood, collected on day 0 of AZD1222 vaccination. The receptors shown here come from an adult in good health.

V usage is TRBV12-3 or TRBV12-4 and J usage is TRBJ1-1; D uncertain. The length of the CDR3 is 12 residues. The ends were cut back, 2 bases at V and 5 bases at J, with 6 bases in the middle. DNA for the CDR3: TGTGCCAGCAGTTTATCGGGGACTGAAGCTTTCTTT. Amino acids: CASSLSGTEAFF.

The V and J genes are TRBV11-2 and TRBJ1-3, with 9 positions matching TRBD1. The CDR3 runs to 17 residues. CDR1 is SGHAT, CDR2 FQNNGV, per germline. The junction had 12 bases not matched to a gene; V was cut back by 5 bases and J by 4 bases. The CDR3 is CASSKVLLTGGGNTIYF. For the CDR3, the DNA is TGTGCCAGCAGCAAAGTACTTCTGACAGGGGGGGGAAACACCATATATTTT.

The rearrangement joins TRBV5-1 to TRBJ1-2, with D possibly matching TRBD1 (5 bases). V was trimmed by 2 bases and J by 6 bases, leaving 11 bases between them. Per germline, CDR1 SGHRS and CDR2 YFSETQ. The CDR3 is 13 amino acids. The chain's CDR3 is CASSLWGLDGYTF. The CDR3 region has the DNA TGCGCCAGCAGCTTATGGGGGTTGGATGGCTACACCTTC.

The chain links TRBV5-1 to TRBJ1-1, with D possibly being TRBD1 (5 bases). V lost 4 bases to trimming and J lost 1 base, with 14 bases between them. This CDR3 region has 15 residues. Germline V CDR1 and CDR2: SGHRS, YFSETQ. In nucleotides, the CDR3 is TGCGCCAGCAGCCTGGGGGGGAGTACGAACACTGAAGCTTTCTTT. It is translated as CASSLGGSTNTEAFF.

V usage is TRBV5-1 and J usage is TRBJ2-7; TRBD2 agrees at 7 bases. Germline trimming cut 4 bases from V and 4 bases from J; bases unmatched to any gene: 8. The CDR3 runs 14 residues. Germline assignment: CDR1 SGHRS and CDR2 YFSETQ. The CDR3 DNA is TGCGCCAGCAGCGAGGAAAGCGGGAAGTACGAGCAGTACTTC. Translated, it gives CASSEESGKYEQYF.

This sequence joins TRBV6-5 and TRBJ1-1; D is undetermined. V was pared by 4 bases and J by 4 bases, with 13 bases between. The CDR3 runs to 14 residues. Germline CDR1 and CDR2: MNHEY and SVGAGI. Here the CDR3 reads CASSFSPEGTEAFF. The DNA of the CDR3 is TGTGCCAGCAGTTTCAGCCCCGAGGGCACTGAAGCTTTCTTT.

The table lists this clone with a count of one. V usage is TRBV21-1 and J usage is TRBJ2-7; the table's TRBD2 call for D was not verified on the DNA. TRBV21-1 is noted as a pseudogene. There are 14 residues in the CDR3. The CDR3 DNA is TGTGCCAGCCTTACTCCGGGAGGTCGGTACGAGCAGTACTTC. Translation: CASLTPGGRYEQYF.

The chain links TRBV2 to TRBJ1-2; D not resolved. Trimming took 7 bases from V and 0 from J, leaving 12 bases between them. Germline V gene lookup returns CDR1 SNHLY and CDR2 FYNNEI. CDR3 length equals 14 residues. CDR3 in amino acids: CASTYVVSNYGYTF. In DNA form, the CDR3 reads TGTGCCAGCACCTACGTGGTTTCTAACTATGGCTACACCTTC.

The chain uses TRBV2 and TRBJ1-2; 8 bases line up with TRBD1. The CDR3 sequence is 14 residues long. V lost 6 bases, J lost 4 bases, and 7 bases stayed unmatched. Germline loops: CDR1 SNHLY, CDR2 FYNNEI. CDR3 DNA sequence: TGTGCCAGCAGCCCCGGGACAGGTTTCTATGGCTACACCTTC. Its protein is CASSPGTGFYGYTF.

V and J are TRBV27 and TRBJ1-2, with 9 bases fitting TRBD1. This CDR3 contains 14 residues. In germline, CDR1 is MNHEY, CDR2 SMNVEV (reference sequence). Trimming at V came to 5 bases and at J to 6 bases, leaving 7 bases not matched to a gene. The CDR3 protein is CASSPGTGRNGYTF. The CDR3 DNA follows: TGTGCCAGCAGTCCGGGGACAGGGAGGAATGGCTACACCTTC.

This chain links TRBV5-5 with TRBJ1-2; no definite D call. The CDR3 consists of 13 residues. Germline assignment: CDR1 SGHKS and CDR2 YYEKEE (reference sequence). V was cut by 4 bases and J by 1 base, with 8 bases left in between. CDR3 in DNA: TGTGCCAGCAGCCCTAGAGTTAACTATGGCTACACCTTC. Translating it yields CASSPRVNYGYTF.

This clone was observed a single time. The rearrangement links TRBV29-1 to TRBJ1-5; D unclear. The CDR3 loop spans 13 amino acids. V gave up 6 bases and J gave up 2 bases, with 11 bases separating them. Germline V gives CDR1 SQVTM, CDR2 ANQGSEA. CDR3 DNA: TGCAGCGTGGGCGACGGGGGCAATCAGCCCCAGCATTTT. Its protein is CSVGDGGNQPQHF.

This chain joins TRBV28 and TRBJ1-5; unclear D gene. Per germline, CDR1 MDHEN and CDR2 SYDVKM. The CDR3 consists of 12 residues. Trimming removed 6 bases from V and 4 bases from J, with 7 bases in between. The CDR3 protein is CASRSGNQPQHF. CDR3 nucleotide sequence: TGTGCCAGCAGATCAGGTAATCAGCCCCAGCATTTT.

V is TRBV7-9 and J is TRBJ2-5; D unresolved. CDR3 length: 12 amino acids. Trimming left V 0 bases short and J 5 bases short, with 4 bases between. Per germline, CDR1 SEHNR and CDR2 FQNEAQ (reference sequence). The CDR3 here is CASSLARETQYF. In DNA form, the CDR3 reads TGTGCCAGCAGCTTAGCAAGGGAGACCCAGTACTTC.

The J gene is TRBJ2-7, the V gene TRBV28, with TRBD1 matching over 9 bases. V shed 2 bases, J shed 5 bases, and the junction held 10 bases outside the gene matches. Germline V gene sequence: CDR1 MDHEN, CDR2 SYDVKM. This CDR3 is built from 16 residues. DNA for the CDR3: TGTGCCAGCAGTTTAGGCCCCGGGACAGGGAATCACGAGCAGTACTTC. As protein: CASSLGPGTGNHEQYF.

The J gene is TRBJ1-2, the V gene TRBV5-1; D is possibly TRBD1 (5 bases). Trimming removed 4 bases at V and 6 bases at J, with 13 bases between. Germline values: CDR1 SGHRS, CDR2 YFSETQ. CDR3 length: 13 amino acids. CDR3 DNA: TGCGCCAGCAGCCTAACCTCAGGGAATGGCTACACCTTC. It is translated as CASSLTSGNGYTF.

This clone is a singleton in its sample. The V and J genes are TRBV11-2 and TRBJ2-7, with D possibly being TRBD2 (6 bases). CDR1 is SGHAT, CDR2 FQNNGV, per germline. This CDR3 is built from 15 residues. V lost 1 base and J 2 bases, leaving 12 bases between the germline ends. In DNA, the CDR3 is TGTGCCAGCAGCTTAGGGCTAGCGACTACCTACGAGCAGTACTTC. It specifies CASSLGLATTYEQYF.

J is TRBJ2-5 and V is TRBV9, with a possible D match to TRBD1 (6 bases). V dropped 2 bases and J dropped 0 bases, with 8 bases sitting between them. The CDR3 has 14 residues. Germline CDR1 and CDR2: SGDLS and YYNGEE. The CDR3 nucleotides are TGTGCCAGCAGCGTCACAGGGTACCAAGAGACCCAGTACTTC. Amino acid sequence: CASSVTGYQETQYF.

V and J are TRBV25-1 and TRBJ2-5, with a possible D match to TRBD2 (5 bases). Trimming removed 4 bases at V and 2 bases at J, with 11 bases between. The CDR3 is 14 residues long. Germline values: CDR1 MGHDK, CDR2 SYGVNS. CDR3 bases: TGTGCCAGCAGTGCCCCGGGATTGCAAGAGACCCAGTACTTC. Its translation is CASSAPGLQETQYF.

The chain joins TRBV11-2 to TRBJ2-1; D uncertain. Germline-derived CDR1 and CDR2 are SGHAT and FQNNGV. There are 14 residues in the CDR3. Trimming stripped 5 bases from V and 4 bases from J, with 12 bases between. In DNA form, the CDR3 reads TGTGCCAGCAGCAAAAGGGCAGCTTACAATGAGCAGTTCTTC. Translation gives CASSKRAAYNEQFF.

The chain couples TRBV7-9 to TRBJ2-7; 7 bases fit TRBD2. This CDR3 has 12 residues. CDR1 SEHNR and CDR2 FQNEAQ come from the germline V gene (reference sequence). With 1 base clipped from V and 10 bases from J, the junction kept 4 bases outside the gene matches. The CDR3 protein is CASSLGLAVQYF. The CDR3 DNA reads as TGTGCCAGCAGCTTAGGGCTAGCGGTTCAGTACTTC.

This CDR3 reads CASSAVSGTGPTGELFF. The DNA of the CDR3 is TGTGCCAGCAGCGCAGTCTCCGGGACAGGGCCTACAGGGGAGCTGTTTTTT. This sequence joins TRBV9 and TRBJ2-2; 9 bases line up with TRBD1. The CDR3 totals 17 residues. The V segment lost 3 bases and the J segment 8 bases; nucleotides outside the gene matches: 14. Germline CDR1 and CDR2: SGDLS and YYNGEE.

CDR3 in amino acids: CASSLSGGRADYEQYF. In nucleotides, the CDR3 is TGTGCCAGCAGCTTATCGGGGGGCAGGGCCGACTACGAGCAGTACTTC. The V and J genes are TRBV5-4 and TRBJ2-7, with D possibly TRBD2 on 7 matching bases. Trimming removed 2 bases from V and 3 bases from J, with 18 bases in between. CDR3 length: 16 amino acids. Germline V gene sequence: CDR1 SGHNT, CDR2 YYREEE (reference sequence).

The gene calls are TRBV6-5 and TRBJ2-7; D is uncertain. The ends were cut back, 6 bases at V and 3 bases at J, with 9 bases in the middle. CDR3 size: 12 residues. The germline V gene encodes CDR1 MNHEY and CDR2 SVGAGI. For the CDR3, the DNA is TGTGCCAGCAGAACGGCCGGCTACGAGCAGTACTTC. Translated: CASRTAGYEQYF.

The J gene is TRBJ1-6, the V gene TRBV5-1; 7 bases are shared with TRBD1. The CDR3 runs to 15 residues. Unmatched junction bases numbered 8, after V lost 4 bases and J lost 7 bases. The germline CDR1 and CDR2 sequences are SGHRS and YFSETQ. This CDR3 reads CASSVTGTANSPLHF. The CDR3 nucleotides read TGCGCCAGCAGCGTAACCGGGACAGCCAATTCACCCCTCCACTTT. Based on the CDR3 plus reference TRBV5-1 and TRBJ1-6, the full variable domain is KAGVTQTPRYLIKTRGQQVTLSCSPISGHRSVSWYQQTPGQGLQFLFEYFSETQRNKGNFPGRFSGRQFSNSRSEMNVSTLELGDSALYLCASSVTGTANSPLHFGNGTRLTVT.

The chain employs TRBV19 and TRBJ1-5; no reliable D call. Per germline, CDR1 LNHDA and CDR2 SQIVND (reference sequence). This CDR3 comprises 14 residues. V was pared by 4 bases and J by 5 bases, with 12 bases between. CDR3 protein: CASSTSKVHQPQHF. The CDR3 nucleotides read TGTGCCAGTAGTACTTCCAAAGTACATCAGCCCCAGCATTTT.